This TCR beta chain appears in the sequencing data of a study of control samples from healthy donors and cancer patients. The method was immunoSEQ multiplex PCR; TCRdb's version includes in-frame clones alone and lacks a portion of them. This sample yields tens of thousands of clones, of which roughly 91% are seen a single time; 15% to 17% belongs to the top ten. CDR1 is LGHDT, CDR2 YNNKEL, per germline (reference sequence). V was pared by 1 base and J by 10 bases, with 4 bases between. The CDR3 covers 10 residues. The receptor comes from a young man in good health. The genes are TRBV3-1 (or the pseudogene TRBV3-2) and TRBJ2-5; no reliable D call. Sequenced: blood. CDR3 in amino acids: CASSQVDQYF. The CDR3 coding sequence is TGTGCCAGCAGCCAAGTTGACCAGTACTTC.